The clone carrying this T cell receptor (beta chain) was seen a handful of times. Its antigen remains unknown. The record originates from a study of naive and memory T cell subsets. Study-wide results and limits: The power law exponent of TCR abundance differed between naive and memory cells. In naive cells, over 90% of TCR sequences were seen only once. Especially in CD8 cells, naive repertoires contained a few larger clonotypes, possibly CD45RA-re-expressing memory cells.

CD8 T cells were positively selected from what remained after CD4 positive selection. Cells stained for CD3, CD4, CD8, CD45RA, CD27 and viability were sorted into four CD45RA/CD27 subsets. Two oligonucleotides, mixed equimolar, formed the beta constant-region primer covering TRBC1 and TRBC2. Ligated cDNA was amplified by four rounds of PCR with nested alpha and beta constant-region primers and SP2. TCRdb independently ran MiXCR on the UMI-ligation and nested PCR reads; one entry per CDR3 protein. The table has approximately 140,000 distinct CDR3 sequences, over 20% seen once. V gave up 5 bases and J gave up 2 bases; unmatched junction bases: 3. CDR3 size: 15 residues.

The sample comprised naive CD4+ T cells from blood. This receptor was taken from a human donor in good health. The chain uses TRBV12-3 or TRBV12-4 and TRBJ2-5, with TRBD1 identical over 12 bases. CDR3 region: CASSGTGGRQETQYF. CDR3 bases: TGTGCCAGCAGTGGGACAGGGGGCCGGCAAGAGACCCAGTACTTC.